This T cell receptor beta chain came from a study of human T cells and chemical hapten exposure. Study context: TCR yields per sample varied, mainly owing to small pooled library volume differences.

On this clonotype: Its antigen remains unidentified.

General study results and limits: Those TCRs sitting above 1 in 1000 frequency stayed the same with DPC sensitization.

Extraction yielded total RNA from whole blood (unfractionated). During construction of the library, unique molecular identifiers were attached to individual cDNA molecules for quantitative, reproducible TCR counting. TCRdb passed the reads through MiXCR, listing each CDR3 protein once. The repertoire holds 120,000 or so distinct CDR3 sequences, with over 7.5% as singletons. The V gene lost 5 bases and the J gene lost 2 bases, with 13 bases spanning the gap. The CDR3 is 13 residues long. Looked up from germline, CDR1 is DFQATT and CDR2 is SNEGSKA (reference sequence). V usage is TRBV20-1 and J usage is TRBJ2-7; D is unresolved. The TCR was taken from a human donor in good health. Some clones in this sample may be carry-over from other donors' samples. Sequenced material: whole blood. Here the CDR3 reads CSAYSDPTYEQYF. The DNA of the CDR3 is TGCAGTGCTTACAGCGATCCGACCTACGAGCAGTACTTC.